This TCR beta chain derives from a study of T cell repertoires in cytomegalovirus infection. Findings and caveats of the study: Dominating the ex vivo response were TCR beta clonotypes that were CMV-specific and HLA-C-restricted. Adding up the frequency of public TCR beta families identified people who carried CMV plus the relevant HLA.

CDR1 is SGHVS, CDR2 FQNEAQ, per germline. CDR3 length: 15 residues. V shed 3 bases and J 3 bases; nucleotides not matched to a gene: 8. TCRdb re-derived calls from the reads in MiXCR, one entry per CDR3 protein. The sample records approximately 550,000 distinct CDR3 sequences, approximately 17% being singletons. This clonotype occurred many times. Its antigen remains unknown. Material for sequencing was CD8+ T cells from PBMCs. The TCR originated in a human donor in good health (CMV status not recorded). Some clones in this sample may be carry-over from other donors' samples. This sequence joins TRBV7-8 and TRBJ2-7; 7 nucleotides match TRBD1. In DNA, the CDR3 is TGTGCCAGCAGCTTTAGTGACAGGGCTGTCTACGAGCAGTACTTC. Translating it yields CASSFSDRAVYEQYF.